This TCR beta chain comes out of a study of cytomegalovirus exposure and HLA in healthy donors. As for the study in general: The 120 or so validation repertoires used the same platform as the roughly 700 first-cohort repertoires (as reported by a later analysis). Study results and limitations: With high specificity and sensitivity, the classifier reportedly diagnosed cytomegalovirus status. Most TCR sequences proved rare, with some public TCRs found in many donors.

On this clone itself: Its target is not known.

The validation cohort, a group of over a hundred subjects, included the donors and was separate from the roughly 670-subject first cohort. TCRdb keeps only in-frame clones here, not all; method: immunoSEQ multiplex PCR. The data contain about 65,000 clones, about 94% of them singletons. V lost 4 bases and J lost 3, with 13 bases in between. Germline-derived CDR1 and CDR2 are SQVTM and ANQGSEA. CDR3 size: 13 residues. The rearrangement uses TRBV29-1 and TRBJ2-7, with D possibly TRBD2 on 5 matching bases. The sequence was obtained from a man in his late teens or twenties in good health and CMV-seropositive. Sequencing was performed on PBMCs. The CDR3 reads CSVGTSSYYEQYF. Here the CDR3 DNA reads TGCAGCGTTGGGACTTCCAGCTACTACGAGCAGTACTTC.